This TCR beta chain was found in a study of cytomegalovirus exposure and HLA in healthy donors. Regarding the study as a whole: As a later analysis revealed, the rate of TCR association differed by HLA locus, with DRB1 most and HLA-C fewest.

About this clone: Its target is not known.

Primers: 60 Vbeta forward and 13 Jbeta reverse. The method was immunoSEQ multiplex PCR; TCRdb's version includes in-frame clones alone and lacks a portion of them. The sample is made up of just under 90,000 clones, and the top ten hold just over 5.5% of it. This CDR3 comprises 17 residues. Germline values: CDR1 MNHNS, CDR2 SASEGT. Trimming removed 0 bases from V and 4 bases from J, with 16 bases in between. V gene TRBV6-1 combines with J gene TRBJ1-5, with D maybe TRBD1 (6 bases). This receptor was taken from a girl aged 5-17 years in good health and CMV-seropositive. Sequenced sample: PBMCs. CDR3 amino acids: CASSEAGYREGNQPQHF. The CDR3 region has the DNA TGTGCCAGCAGTGAAGCGGGTTACAGGGAGGGGAATCAGCCCCAGCATTTT.